This T cell receptor (beta chain) was sequenced during a study of OX40 agonist ivuxolimab in advanced cancers. Remarks on this clone: What it binds is unknown.

Profiling relied on immunoSEQ multiplex PCR, and the TCRdb table lists in-frame clones only, not all of them. This repertoire shows 28,000 or so clones, 88% found once; its top ten account for 38%. General study results and limits: Both blood CD4+ and CD8+ T cells showed clonal growth by week 6 at 0.1 to 3.0 mg/kg.

Germline-derived CDR1 and CDR2 are MDHEN and SYDVKM. This CDR3 spans 15 amino acids. V lost 4 bases, J lost 4 bases, and 3 bases stayed unmatched. This receptor was identified in an adult with an advanced solid tumor such as melanoma, head and neck, liver or kidney cancer. The V call is TRBV28, the J call TRBJ2-7, with TRBD2 matching 14 bases. This specimen consisted of CD4+ or CD8+ T cells sorted from blood, obtained in a trial of the OX40 agonist ivuxolimab. The CDR3 DNA is TGTGCCAGCAGTTCCCGACTAGCGGGAGGGTACGAGCAGTACTTC. This codes for CASSSRLAGGYEQYF.